This T cell receptor (beta chain) was identified during a study of T cells in Graves' hyperthyroidism and ophthalmopathy. Uncontrolled infection, other autoimmune disease, pregnancy or lactation excluded patients. It was around 11 ml of fresh peripheral blood that supplied the PBMCs. This clonotype was detected only a few times. The CDR3 consists of 12 residues. Deletions cut 8 bases from V and 7 bases from J, with 12 bases between. CDR1 and CDR2 (germline): SNHLY, FYNNEI. The TCR beta CDR3 regions underwent amplification using RNA transcripts as the source. A set of HTBI primers served as the primers for a first-round RT-PCR of the TCR CDR3. TCRdb re-derived calls from the multiplex PCR reads in MiXCR, one entry per CDR3 protein. The sample contains about 500,000 distinct CDR3 sequences, about 16% of which appear only once.

Material for sequencing was blood. The chain uses TRBV2 and TRBJ1-5, with D possibly being TRBD1 (5 bases). This clonotype originated in a woman in her thirties with Graves' ophthalmopathy. The CDR3 sequence: CASGGDLQPQHF. The CDR3 DNA reads as TGTGCCAGCGGGGGTGACCTCCAGCCCCAGCATTTT.